This is a list of T cell receptor beta chains from one sample in a study of shared clonotypes between healthy human individuals. Produced via immunoSEQ multiplex PCR; TCRdb's table is partial and in-frame only. Here the sample spans about 2.3 million clones, 80% to 95% being singletons. The material sequenced was naive CD4+ T cells from PBMCs. The source of these receptors is a man aged 18 to 29 in good health. Some clones in this sample may be carry-over from other donors' samples. Both conserved end residues are part of each CDR3. Size values are once, few and many counts, or a class for expanded clones, and some rows have none.

abundance	v_gene	j_gene	len	CDR3aa
NA	TRBV28	TRBJ2-7	14	CASRGPGSSYEQYF
NA	TRBV5-1	TRBJ2-3	16	CASREGPAGGTDTQYF
NA	TRBV5-1	TRBJ2-7	19	CASSPRTGGLAGEGYEQYF
NA	TRBV4-3	TRBJ1-1	15	CASSQQGLGNTEAFF
NA	TRBV6-1	TRBJ2-2	15	CASSVGLAITGELFF
once	TRBV5-4	TRBJ2-5	17	CASSRTGGPGIQETQYF
NA	TRBV27	TRBJ2-3	16	CASSDGLRARTDTQYF
NA	TRBV20-1	TRBJ2-5	11	CSARVGETQYF
NA	TRBV7-3	TRBJ2-6	20	CASSLSGSPRLTSGANVLTF
NA	TRBV18	TRBJ2-3	14	CASSWKPNTDTQYF
NA	TRBV7-7	TRBJ2-1	16	CASSLVGTSSVNEQFF
NA	TRBV2	TRBJ1-4	15	CATTKQGVRSEKLFF
once	TRBV19	TRBJ2-1	18	CASSIVLDLRAPYNEQFF
NA	TRBV7-7	TRBJ2-7	15	CASSPSPRGRGEQYF
NA	TRBV27	TRBJ1-5	15	CASSSGQGGNQPQHF
NA	TRBV11-2	TRBJ1-3	14	CASSLVTGGNTIYF
few	TRBV4-2	TRBJ2-4	12	CASSPGADIQYF
once	TRBV28	TRBJ2-1	15	CASSQAGGGYNEQFF
few	TRBV2	TRBJ1-1	11	CASRETGGAFF
NA	TRBV9	TRBJ2-7	13	CASSRDRAYEQYF
NA	TRBV11-1	TRBJ1-1	13	CASSPNGGTEAFF
NA	TRBV5-1	TRBJ1-5	16	CASLDRGRTSNQPQHF
once	TRBV10-3	TRBJ2-2	17	CAISLTSGSPNTGELFF
NA	TRBV7-9	TRBJ1-4	15	CASSPQTAANEKLFF
once	TRBV6-1	TRBJ2-7	12	CASSGQGYEQYF
NA	TRBV6-5	TRBJ2-7	13	CASSRQGVYEQYF
NA	TRBV27	TRBJ2-7	16	CASSFWGRDNSYEQYF